The present T cell receptor (beta chain) was sequenced within a study of CD8+ T cells in alopecia areata. Overall study context: Tofacitinib therapy took 6 to 18 months; 6 months off drug came after. General study findings and limits: Clonality exceeded that of normal scalp in lesional scalp, most notably in alopecia totalis/universalis. Scalp sequencing also captures normal skin's resident alphabeta T cells.

As for treatment: oral pan-JAK inhibitor, 5-10 mg twice daily. Alopecia areata patients provided lesional scalp punch biopsies and peripheral blood, both collected for the study. cDNA prepared by RNA extraction and subsequent reverse transcription served as the template for sequencing. Assay: immunoSEQ multiplex PCR; the TCRdb copy retains only in-frame clones and omits some. The sample has 150,000 to 200,000 clones; 60% are singletons. This clone was found once. Its target is unknown. The sequence was obtained from a human donor with alopecia areata. The source material was CD4+ T cells sorted from blood, sampled at week 24, from a patient treated with tofacitinib.

Here the CDR3 reads CASSYSVRGEPDTQYF. The CDR3 DNA reads as TGTGCCAGCAGTTACTCGGTGCGGGGGGAGCCGGATACGCAGTATTTT. The rearrangement uses TRBV6-6 and TRBJ2-3, with 8 bases matching TRBD2. CDR1 is MNHNY, CDR2 SVGAGI, per germline (reference sequence). The CDR3 is made up of 16 amino acids. After removal of 0 bases from V and 6 bases from J, the junction contained 8 bases not matched to a gene.